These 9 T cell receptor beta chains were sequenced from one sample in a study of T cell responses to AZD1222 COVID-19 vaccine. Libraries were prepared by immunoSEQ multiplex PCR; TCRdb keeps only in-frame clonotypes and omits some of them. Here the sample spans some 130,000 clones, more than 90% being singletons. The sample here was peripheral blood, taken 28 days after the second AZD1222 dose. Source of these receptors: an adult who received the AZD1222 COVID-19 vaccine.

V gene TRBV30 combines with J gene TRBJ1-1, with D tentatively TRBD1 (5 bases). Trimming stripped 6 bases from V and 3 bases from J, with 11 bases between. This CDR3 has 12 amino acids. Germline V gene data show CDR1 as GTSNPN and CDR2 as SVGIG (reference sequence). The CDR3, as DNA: TGTGCCTGTTCAGGGACCTACACTGAAGCTTTCTTT. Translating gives CACSGTYTEAFF.

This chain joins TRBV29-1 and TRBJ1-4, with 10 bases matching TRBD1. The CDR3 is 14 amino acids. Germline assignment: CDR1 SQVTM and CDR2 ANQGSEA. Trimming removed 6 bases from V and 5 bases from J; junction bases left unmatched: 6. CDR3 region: CSVNAGQGNEKLFF. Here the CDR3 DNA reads TGCAGCGTCAATGCGGGACAGGGGAATGAAAAACTGTTTTTT. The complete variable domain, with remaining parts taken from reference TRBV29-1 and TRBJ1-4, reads SAVISQKPSRDICQRGTSLTIQCQVDSQVTMMFWYRQQPGQSLTLIATANQGSEATYESGFVIDKFPISRPNLTFSTLTVSNMSPEDSSIYLCSVNAGQGNEKLFFGSGTQLSVL.

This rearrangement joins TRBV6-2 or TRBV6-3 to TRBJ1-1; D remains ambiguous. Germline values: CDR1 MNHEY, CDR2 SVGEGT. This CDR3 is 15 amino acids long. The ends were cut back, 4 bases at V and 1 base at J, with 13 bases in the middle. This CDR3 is CASSFPTRRNTEAFF. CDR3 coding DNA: TGTGCCAGCAGTTTCCCAACCCGGCGGAACACTGAAGCTTTCTTT.

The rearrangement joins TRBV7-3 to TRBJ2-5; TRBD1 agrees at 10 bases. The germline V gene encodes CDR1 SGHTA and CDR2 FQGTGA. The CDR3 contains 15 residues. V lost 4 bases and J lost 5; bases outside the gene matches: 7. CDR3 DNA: TGTGCCAGCAGCTCAGGGACAGGGGAGTCGGAGACCCAGTACTTC. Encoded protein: CASSSGTGESETQYF.

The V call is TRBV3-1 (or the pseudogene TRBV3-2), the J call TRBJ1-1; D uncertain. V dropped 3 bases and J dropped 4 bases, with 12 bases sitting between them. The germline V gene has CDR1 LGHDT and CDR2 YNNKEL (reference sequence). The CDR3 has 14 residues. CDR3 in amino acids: CASSQGGIGTEAFF. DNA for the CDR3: TGTGCCAGCAGCCAGGGAGGGATCGGCACTGAAGCTTTCTTT.

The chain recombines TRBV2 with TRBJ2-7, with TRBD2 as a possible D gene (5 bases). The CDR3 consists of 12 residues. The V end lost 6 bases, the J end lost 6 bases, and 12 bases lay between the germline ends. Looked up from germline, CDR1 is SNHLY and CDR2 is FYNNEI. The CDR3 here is CASRATTTEQYF. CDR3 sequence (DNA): TGTGCCAGCAGAGCGACTACGACCGAGCAGTACTTC.

In DNA, the CDR3 is TGCGCCAGCAGTGAGTCCTCAGGGCATCACACTGAAGCTTTCTTT. Protein sequence: CASSESSGHHTEAFF. The chain employs TRBV10-1 and TRBJ1-1, with D maybe TRBD1 (5 bases). Trimming left V 0 bases short and J 3 bases short, with 11 bases between. Per germline, CDR1 WNHNN and CDR2 SYGVQD (reference sequence). The CDR3 sequence is 15 residues long.

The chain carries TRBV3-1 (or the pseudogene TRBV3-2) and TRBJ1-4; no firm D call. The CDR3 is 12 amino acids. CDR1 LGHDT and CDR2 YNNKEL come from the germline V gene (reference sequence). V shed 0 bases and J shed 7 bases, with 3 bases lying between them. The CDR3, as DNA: TGTGCCAGCAGCCAAGATCCTGAAAAACTGTTTTTT. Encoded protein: CASSQDPEKLFF.

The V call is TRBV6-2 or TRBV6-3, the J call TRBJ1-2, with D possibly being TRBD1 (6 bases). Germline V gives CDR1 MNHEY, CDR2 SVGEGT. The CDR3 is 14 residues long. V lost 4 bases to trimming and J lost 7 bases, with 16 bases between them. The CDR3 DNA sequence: TGTGCCAGCAGTTGGGGGGCCGAATCGGGTGGCTACACCTTC. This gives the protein CASSWGAESGGYTF.